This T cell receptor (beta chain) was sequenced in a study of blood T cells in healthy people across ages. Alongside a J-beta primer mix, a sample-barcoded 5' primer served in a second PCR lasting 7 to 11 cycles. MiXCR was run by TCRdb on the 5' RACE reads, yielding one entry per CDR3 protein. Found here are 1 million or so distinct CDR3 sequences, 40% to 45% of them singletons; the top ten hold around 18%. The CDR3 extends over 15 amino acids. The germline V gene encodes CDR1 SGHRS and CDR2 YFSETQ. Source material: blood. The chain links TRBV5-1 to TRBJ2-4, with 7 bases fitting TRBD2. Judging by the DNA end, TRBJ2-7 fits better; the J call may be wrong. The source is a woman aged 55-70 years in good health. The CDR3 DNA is TGCGCCAGCAGCTTGGTAGGGACTACCACCTACGAGCAGTACTTC. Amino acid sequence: CASSLVGTTTYEQYF.